Following are 17 T cell receptor beta chains from one sample sequenced in a study of spatial heterogeneity in lung cancer. Their recognized antigens are unknown. The time point denotes: sample taken at primary tumor resection. Each CDR3 protein is one row after TCRdb ran MiXCR on the 5' RACE reads. This sample has over a thousand distinct CDR3 sequences, with 25% to 35% found just once. Study observations and caveats: One measure, the expanded intratumoral alpha and beta TCR count, tracked tumor mutation counts.

This specimen was lung tumor tissue, taken at surgery. These receptor sequences come from a male donor with early-stage non-small cell lung cancer.

As for this clonotype: Found in a library prepared for alpha chains, this beta chain is an off-target read, and its abundance has little meaning. The J gene is TRBJ2-7, the V gene TRBV29-1; D may be TRBD2 (5 bases). Looked up from germline, CDR1 is SQVTM and CDR2 is ANQGSEA. V was clipped by 6 bases and J by 0 bases, with 15 bases between them. The CDR3 sequence is 14 residues long. CDR3 nucleotides: TGCAGCGTGAGGAAATCGGGAAGCTCCTACGAGCAGTACTTC. This gives the protein CSVRKSGSSYEQYF.

The count of this clonotype is one. This beta chain is an unintended read in a library built for alpha chains; its size means little. The CDR3 DNA follows: TGTGCCAGCCGTAGGGGGGCCGGGGAGCTGTTTTTT. Amino acid sequence: CASRRGAGELFF. This rearrangement joins TRBV12-3 or TRBV12-4 to TRBJ2-2; D may be TRBD1 or TRBD2 (6 bases each). Trimming pared 8 bases from V and 6 bases from J, leaving 10 bases between. This CDR3 region has 12 residues.

Worth noting for this clonotype: The library was designed around alpha chains, so this beta chain is a stray read whose abundance carries little weight. V is TRBV24-1 and J is TRBJ2-7; no definite D call. V lost 3 bases and J 6 bases, leaving 11 bases between the germline ends. This CDR3 spans 13 amino acids. Germline V lookup: CDR1 KGHDR, CDR2 SFDVKD. CDR3 region: CATSDNSVVEQYF. Written as DNA, the CDR3 is TGTGCCACCAGTGATAACAGTGTAGTCGAGCAGTACTTC.

By its share, this clonotype is large (0.1 to 1%). Being off target in a library aimed at alpha chains, this beta chain has a size of little meaning. This chain uses TRBV7-2 with TRBJ2-7; 12 bases fit TRBD2. CDR1 SGHTA and CDR2 FQGNSA come from the germline V gene. This CDR3 has 14 residues. The V and J ends lost 7 bases and 5 bases, in that order; junction bases with no gene match: 6. The CDR3 sequence: CASTSLAGGDEQYF. CDR3 sequence (DNA): TGTGCCAGCACTAGCCTAGCGGGAGGGGACGAGCAGTACTTC.

Only a few counts were recorded for this clonotype. Because this beta chain is a stray read in a library intended to capture alpha chains, its abundance should not be given much weight. The chain joins TRBV7-8 to TRBJ2-3; D unclear. CDR1 and CDR2 from the germline V gene are SGHVS and FQNEAQ. The CDR3 consists of 12 residues. V lost 2 bases and J 2 bases, leaving 2 bases between the germline ends. CDR3 DNA: TGTGCCAGCAGCTTAATCACAGATACGCAGTATTTT. Protein product: CASSLITDTQYF.

A word on this clonotype: This beta chain slipped into a library made for alpha chains as a stray read, so its size is not meaningful. V is TRBV6-5 and J is TRBJ2-7; TRBD2 aligns across 8 bases. The V gene end was trimmed by 2 bases and the J gene end by 6 bases; junction bases not matched to a gene: 6. Germline V lookup: CDR1 MNHEY, CDR2 SVGAGI. The CDR3 consists of 14 residues. CDR3 sequence reads: CASSYEAGVSEQYF. The CDR3 nucleotides read TGTGCCAGCAGTTACGAAGCGGGAGTAAGCGAGCAGTACTTC.

For this clonotype: In a library made to pick up alpha chains, this beta chain is a stray read with a size that means little. V is TRBV4-2 and J is TRBJ2-7; no clear D gene. The ends were cut back, 0 bases at V and 0 bases at J, with 12 bases in the middle. Germline V gene lookup returns CDR1 LGHNA and CDR2 YNFKEQ. This CDR3 has 16 residues. CDR3 DNA sequence: TGTGCCAGCAGCCAAGAAAGCCCGTCAGACTCCTACGAGCAGTACTTC. This encodes CASSQESPSDSYEQYF.

Note on this clonotype: Because the library targeted alpha chains, this beta chain is an off-target read whose size means little. The V and J genes are TRBV4-2 and TRBJ2-7; TRBD1 matches at 10 bases. This CDR3 region has 14 residues. After removal of 1 base from V and 5 bases from J, the junction contained 2 bases not matched to a gene. Germline assignment: CDR1 LGHNA and CDR2 YNFKEQ. The CDR3 DNA reads TGTGCCAGCAGCCAAGTGACAGGGGGCGACGAGCAGTACTTC. Encoded protein: CASSQVTGGDEQYF.

The sample holds a few counts of this clonotype. This beta chain was picked up by a library intended for alpha chains and is off target, so its count carries little meaning. This sequence joins TRBV20-1 and TRBJ2-5; D unclear. This CDR3 comprises 14 residues. Germline CDR1 and CDR2: DFQATT and SNEGSKA (reference sequence). V dropped 1 base and J dropped 0 bases, with 9 bases sitting between them. CDR3 loop: CSARAETYQETQYF. CDR3 coding DNA: TGCAGTGCTAGAGCAGAAACGTACCAAGAGACCCAGTACTTC.

About this clonotype itself: The size of this beta chain means little, since it is a stray read in a library made for alpha chains. This sequence joins TRBV19 and TRBJ2-1; possible D gene TRBD1, 5 bases. Germline CDR1 LNHDA, CDR2 SQIVND (reference sequence). This CDR3 comprises 14 residues. V shed 3 bases and J shed 8 bases, with 14 bases lying between them. CDR3 loop: CASSMMWGGDEQFF. CDR3 coding DNA: TGTGCCAGTAGTATGATGTGGGGCGGAGATGAGCAGTTCTTC.

As for this clonotype: The library was designed around alpha chains, so this beta chain is a stray read whose abundance carries little weight. The genes are TRBV6-2 or TRBV6-3 and TRBJ2-1; D is possibly TRBD2 (5 bases). The CDR3 is 12 residues long. V dropped 5 bases and J dropped 9 bases, with 11 bases sitting between them. Germline CDR1 reads MNHEY; CDR2 reads SVGEGT. CDR3 sequence (DNA): TGTGCCAGCAGTCCCCTAGCAGGTGAGCAGTTCTTC. The encoded protein is CASSPLAGEQFF.

This clonotype rates as large. With the library built for alpha chains, this beta chain is off target and its frequency is not meaningful. V usage is TRBV7-9 and J usage is TRBJ2-1; no firm D call. The CDR3 loop spans 13 amino acids. Germline values: CDR1 SEHNR, CDR2 FQNEAQ (reference sequence). V shed 5 bases and J shed 4 bases, with 9 bases lying between them. The CDR3 DNA is TGTGCCAGCAGCCCATCAACGTACAATGAGCAGTTCTTC. The encoded protein is CASSPSTYNEQFF.

Concerning this clonotype: This beta chain appears as a stray read in a library generated for alpha chains; its size is not informative. V and J are TRBV5-4 and TRBJ2-7; 8 nucleotides align to TRBD2. The CDR3 loop spans 13 amino acids. After removal of 4 bases from V and 6 bases from J, the junction contained 6 bases not matched to a gene. Germline V lookup: CDR1 SGHNT, CDR2 YYREEE (reference sequence). CDR3 region: CASSRAAGVEQYF. Here the CDR3 DNA reads TGTGCCAGCAGCAGAGCAGCGGGAGTCGAGCAGTACTTC.

As regards this clonotype: This beta chain appears as a stray read in a library generated for alpha chains; its size is not informative. The genes are TRBV7-9 and TRBJ2-7, with 9 bases identical to TRBD1. This CDR3 contains 14 residues. V lost 5 bases, J lost 5 bases, and 7 bases stayed unmatched. The V gene's germline CDR1 is SEHNR and CDR2 FQNEAQ (reference sequence). CDR3 in amino acids: CASSPGQGINEQYF. Here the CDR3 DNA reads TGTGCCAGCAGCCCGGGACAGGGTATCAACGAGCAGTACTTC.

Of note for this clonotype: This beta chain turned up in a library designed for alpha chains; as an off-target read, its abundance says little. J is TRBJ2-7 and V is TRBV28; 9 bases map to TRBD1. CDR1 is MDHEN and CDR2 is SYDVKM in the germline V gene. The CDR3 sequence is 14 residues long. After removal of 9 bases from V and 7 bases from J, the junction contained 13 bases not matched to a gene. CDR3 DNA sequence: TGTGCCAGTTTGACGGGACAGGGCCTGGGTGAGCAGTACTTC. It is translated as CASLTGQGLGEQYF.

This clonotype was detected a few times. As an off-target read in a library built for alpha chains, this beta chain has a frequency of little significance. In nucleotides, the CDR3 is TGCGCCAGCAGCTTCAGGGGAGGGTCGGACGAGCAGTACTTC. This encodes CASSFRGGSDEQYF. The rearrangement uses TRBV5-1 and TRBJ2-7, with a tentative D call TRBD2 (7 bases). V was shortened by 2 bases and J by 5 bases, with 14 bases between the two germline ends. Germline lookup yields CDR1 SGHRS and CDR2 YFSETQ. This CDR3 has 14 residues.

A remark on this clonotype: Little can be read into the size of this beta chain, an off-target read in a library designed for alpha chains. This chain links TRBV18 with TRBJ2-7; D is unresolved. Germline V CDR1 and CDR2: KGHSH, LQKENI. V was clipped by 3 bases and J by 7 bases, with 16 bases between them. This CDR3 is built from 14 residues. Here the CDR3 DNA reads TGTGCCAGCTCACCTCCTGCCCTCAAGGGAGAGCAGTACTTC. It codes for CASSPPALKGEQYF.